Listed below are T cell receptor beta chains from one sample, sequenced in a study of technical replicates of blood from a handful of donors. Method: immunoSEQ multiplex PCR; TCRdb's copy keeps in-frame clones and lacks some. The repertoire holds about 34,000 clones, around nine tenths seen once, with under 4.5% in the top ten. Input material: PBMCs. The source is a human donor in good health. Some clones in this sample may be carry-over from other donors' samples. Each CDR3 is given with its conserved first and last residue. Fields, in order: J gene, CDR3 length, clone size, D gene, V gene, CDR3 DNA, CDR3 protein. D genes are given only for firm matches. Part of the rows lack a size; the others show once, few, many or a class for expanded clones.

>TRBJ1-6|13|.|.|TRBV30
TGTGCCCTCGCAGGGCAGGATAATTCACCCCTCCACTTT
CALAGQDNSPLHF
>TRBJ1-3|14|.|TRBD1|TRBV29-1
TGCAGCGTCCAGACAGGGGCCTCAGGAAACACCATATATTTT
CSVQTGASGNTIYF
>TRBJ1-4|14|once|.|TRBV30
TGTGCCTGGACCCACCCGGCAGGGAGGGAAAAACTGTTTTTT
CAWTHPAGREKLFF
>TRBJ1-6|16|.|.|TRBV5-4
TGTGCCAGCAGCTTGGAATCAGGGCTGCTAAATTCACCCCTCCACTTT
CASSLESGLLNSPLHF
>TRBJ1-2|15|.|TRBD1|TRBV7-2
TGTGCCAGCAGCACCCAATCGCGACAGGGGGCAAGCTACACCTTC
CASSTQSRQGASYTF
>TRBJ1-1|13|few|.|TRBV6-5
TGTGCCAGCAGTCGACCAGGAGGGACTGAAGCTTTCTTT
CASSRPGGTEAFF
>TRBJ1-1|14|few|.|TRBV29-1
TGCAGCGTCCGCCCACAGCCTCTGAACACTGAAGCTTTCTTT
CSVRPQPLNTEAFF
>TRBJ2-7|16|.|.|TRBV5-1
TGCGCCAGCAGCTTAGGATTAGGACAGCTGGGGTACGAGCAGTACTTC
CASSLGLGQLGYEQYF
>TRBJ2-3|15|few|TRBD1|TRBV7-8
TGTGCCAGTGCTTCGGGACAGGGGCGGGTGGATACGCAGTATTTT
CASASGQGRVDTQYF
>TRBJ1-2|14|.|TRBD1|TRBV7-2
TGTGCCAGCAGCTTGGGACAGGGGCCGTATGGCTACACCTTC
CASSLGQGPYGYTF
>TRBJ2-1|15|.|TRBD2|TRBV6-5
TGTGCCAGCAGTTACTTAGGTACGAGCGGGAGTGAGCAGTTCTTC
CASSYLGTSGSEQFF
>TRBJ1-6|13|.|TRBD1|TRBV7-2
TGTGCCAGCAGCTTAGGCCCAGGGGGTCCCCTCCACTTT
CASSLGPGGPLHF
>TRBJ2-1|15|.|TRBD1|TRBV6-5
TGTGCCAGCAGTTACGGGACAGGGGTCTACAATGAGCAGTTCTTC
CASSYGTGVYNEQFF
>TRBJ2-3|15|.|TRBD2|TRBV7-3
TGTGCCAGCAGCTTGAGCGGGAGTTTCTCAGATACGCAGTATTTT
CASSLSGSFSDTQYF
>TRBJ2-5|16|.|TRBD2|TRBV19
TGTGCCAGTAGTATCGTTAGCGGGAGGTCGAGGGAGACCCAGTACTTC
CASSIVSGRSRETQYF
>TRBJ2-5|16|once|TRBD2|TRBV9
TGTGCCAGCAGCGTTCTAGCGGGAGAAGGTCGAGAGACCCAGTACTTC
CASSVLAGEGRETQYF
>TRBJ1-1|15|.|TRBD1|TRBV6-5
TGTGCCAGCAGCTACCGGGGACAGGTGAACACTGAAGCTTTCTTT
CASSYRGQVNTEAFF
>TRBJ2-1|16|.|TRBD1|TRBV7-2
TGTGCCAGCAGCTTAGTTACAGGGGGCTCCTACAATGAGCAGTTCTTC
CASSLVTGGSYNEQFF
>TRBJ1-3|13|.|.|TRBV30
TGTGCCTGGAGCCCGGGTCAGGGAAACACCATATATTTT
CAWSPGQGNTIYF
>TRBJ2-7|11|.|.|TRBV29-1
TGCAGCGCAACCCAGGGGAGCGAGCAGTACTTC
CSATQGSEQYF
>TRBJ1-1|14|.|.|TRBV2
TGTGCCAGCAGTGGGGGCAGGGGACGGACTGAAGCTTTCTTT
CASSGGRGRTEAFF
>TRBJ1-5|13|.|.|TRBV6-8
TGTGCCACCGGGAGGTGGGGGGGCCAGCCCCAGCATTTT
CATGRWGGQPQHF
>TRBJ2-7|16|.|.|TRBV27
TGTGCCAGCAGTTTATCTTCCGCTATGAGTGCCTACGAGCAGTACTTC
CASSLSSAMSAYEQYF
>TRBJ1-5|15|.|.|TRBV12-5
TGTGCTAGTGGTCAGACCGGAGTGCGCAATCAGCCCCAGCATTTT
CASGQTGVRNQPQHF
>TRBJ1-1|12|.|.|TRBV30
TGTGCCTGGAGTGTGAGGGTCGGACAAGCTTTCTTT
CAWSVRVGQAFF
>TRBJ2-1|16|.|.|TRBV4-3
TGCGCCAGCAGCCAAGATCGGTCGACCAGCGCCAATGAGCAGTTCTTC
CASSQDRSTSANEQFF
>TRBJ2-3|16|.|TRBD2|TRBV13
TGTGCCAGCAGCCTTCGGGGCGGGAGGGGTACAGATACGCAGTATTTT
CASSLRGGRGTDTQYF
>TRBJ1-6|17|medium-sized|.|TRBV2
TGTGCCAGCAGTGAAGTTCGGAGACCCCAATTAAATTCACCCCTCCACTTT
CASSEVRRPQLNSPLHF
>TRBJ1-1|15|.|.|TRBV5-1
TGCGCCAGCAGCTTGTATGAGGGGGAGGGCACTGAAGCTTTCTTT
CASSLYEGEGTEAFF
>TRBJ1-1|17|.|TRBD1|TRBV2
TGTGCCAGCAGTGAGGGCCTCAGGGGGTTCGGGAACACTGAAGCTTTCTTT
CASSEGLRGFGNTEAFF
>TRBJ1-5|14|.|.|TRBV10-3
TGTGCCACGTATCAGGGAGGGGGCAATCAGCCCCAGCATTTT
CATYQGGGNQPQHF
>TRBJ2-7|14|.|TRBD1|TRBV30
TGTGCCTGGAGTGTAAACAGGGGGCAAGGCGGGCAGTACTTC
CAWSVNRGQGGQYF
>TRBJ2-7|13|.|.|TRBV2
TGTGCCAGCAGAGGAGGGATTTTGTACGAGCAGTACTTC
CASRGGILYEQYF
>TRBJ2-3|14|once|TRBD2|TRBV7-2
TGTGCCAGCAGCTTGACTAGCGGGGCCGATACGCAGTATTTT
CASSLTSGADTQYF
>TRBJ1-5|15|.|.|TRBV6-1
TGTGCCAGCAGTGCCGGGACACTACGGGGTCAGCCCCAGCATTTT
CASSAGTLRGQPQHF
>TRBJ2-7|13|.|.|TRBV2
TGTGCCAGCAGTGACTGGTGGGAGAGGGAGCAGTACTTC
CASSDWWEREQYF
>TRBJ2-3|20|.|TRBD2|TRBV15
TGTGCCACCAGCAGAGAACAAGCTAGCGGGGGGTTGGGGGGCACAGATACGCAGTATTTT
CATSREQASGGLGGTDTQYF
>TRBJ2-7|16|.|.|TRBV2
TGTGCCAGCAGTGAAGCGCGTGGCAGGGTTTCCTACGAGCAGTACTTC
CASSEARGRVSYEQYF
>TRBJ1-4|16|.|TRBD1|TRBV27
TGTGCCAGCAGTACCCCCGGTGGGGACAGGGTGGGAAAACTGTTTTTT
CASSTPGGDRVGKLFF
>TRBJ2-1|13|.|.|TRBV7-9
TGTGCCAGCAGCTTTACATCGGGGTCTGAGCAGTTCTTC
CASSFTSGSEQFF
>TRBJ1-2|12|.|TRBD1|TRBV29-1
TGCAGCGTTAAGGGACAGAACTATGGCTACACCTTC
CSVKGQNYGYTF
>TRBJ2-5|15|.|.|TRBV25-1
TGTGCCAGCAGTGAATTGCCCGGACAGCAAGAGACCCAGTACTTC
CASSELPGQQETQYF
>TRBJ2-7|16|once|TRBD1|TRBV18
TGTGCCAGCTCACCACCTCTGACAGGGGCCCCCTACGAGCAGTACTTC
CASSPPLTGAPYEQYF